The 2 T cell receptor beta chains below were found in one sample sequenced in a study of cytomegalovirus exposure and HLA in healthy donors. It was with 60 Vbeta and 13 Jbeta primers that the PCR ran. Sequencing used immunoSEQ multiplex PCR; TCRdb keeps in-frame clones, though not all of them. The sample holds 200,000 to 250,000 clones, over 80% seen once. Sequencing was carried out using PBMCs. All receptors derive from a woman between 45 and 60 years old in good health and CMV-seropositive.

The gene calls are TRBV11-3 and TRBJ2-3, with unresolved D. CDR1 SGHNT and CDR2 YENEEA come from the germline V gene. Trimming shortened V by 3 bases and J by 2 bases, and 6 bases separated the two germline ends. The CDR3 loop spans 13 amino acids. CDR3 amino acids: CASSFGFTDTQYF. The CDR3 nucleotides are TGTGCCAGCAGCTTCGGGTTCACAGATACGCAGTATTTT.

The V gene is TRBV19, the J gene TRBJ2-7, with 7 bases fitting TRBD2. Losses at the gene ends were 5 bases for V and 5 bases for J; bases not matched to a gene: 18. Germline CDR1 reads LNHDA; CDR2 reads SQIVND (reference sequence). This CDR3 region has 17 residues. The CDR3 protein is CASSPNERDYPADEQYF. In DNA, the CDR3 is TGTGCCAGTAGTCCAAACGAACGGGACTACCCGGCGGACGAGCAGTACTTC.